These T cell receptor beta chains were read from a single sample in a study of Ad26.COV2.S vaccination and SARS-CoV-2 variants. The data were produced by immunoSEQ multiplex PCR, yet TCRdb's version contains in-frame clones alone and is incomplete. The sample carries hundreds of thousands of clones, about four fifths recorded once. Sequenced here: peripheral blood, sampled in a trial of Ad26.COV2.S vaccine versus placebo. The receptors come from a person between 18 and 59 years old who received the Ad26.COV2.S COVID-19 vaccine or a placebo. Both conserved end residues are part of each CDR3. The D gene is left open where the match is weak. Rows give clone size only sometimes, using once, few, many, or a class for an expanded clone.

TRBV6-5	TRBJ1-1	TRBD1	NA	TGTGCCAGCAGTTATGACAGGGGGATGAACACTGAAGCTTTCTTT	CASSYDRGMNTEAFF
TRBV12-5	TRBJ2-3	TRBD2	NA	TGTGCTAGTGGTTTGAACCTAGCGGGGAGCACAGATACGCAGTATTTT	CASGLNLAGSTDTQYF
TRBV9	TRBJ2-1	NA	NA	TGTGCCAGCAGCGTAGGGCGTAGGCCTTTGGGGGGCAATGAGCAGTTCTTC	CASSVGRRPLGGNEQFF
TRBV19	TRBJ1-5	NA	few	TGTGCCAGTAGGGGGCAGGGCAATCAGCCCCAGCATTTT	CASRGQGNQPQHF
TRBV7-2	TRBJ2-3	TRBD2	few	TGTGCCAGCAGCAGTAAGGCTAGCGGGGCGGGTACGCAGTATTTT	CASSSKASGAGTQYF
TRBV27	TRBJ1-1	NA	NA	TGTGCCAGCAGGGGGAGGGCAGGCGCCGGGACTGAAGCTTTCTTT	CASRGRAGAGTEAFF
TRBV2	TRBJ2-1	TRBD2	few	TGTGCCAGCAGAAATAGCGGGAGTGGAAATGAGCAGTTCTTC	CASRNSGSGNEQFF
TRBV6-5	TRBJ2-1	NA	NA	TGTGCCAGCAGTAGAGACAGGAACAATGAGCAGTTCTTC	CASSRDRNNEQFF
TRBV25-1	TRBJ2-7	TRBD1	NA	TGTGCCAGCAGTGAATATGGGCTAGCAGGGGGCTACGAGCAGTACTTC	CASSEYGLAGGYEQYF
TRBV5-1	TRBJ1-4	TRBD1	NA	TGCGCCAGCAGCGTAGACAGGGTTGAAAAACTGTTTTTT	CASSVDRVEKLFF
TRBV6-1	TRBJ2-7	NA	NA	TGTGCCAGCAGTGAACTCTTGTACGGGGAAAGCTCCTACGAGCAGTACTTC	CASSELLYGESSYEQYF
TRBV5-6	TRBJ1-1	TRBD1	NA	TGTGCCAGCAGCTTCCAGAGGACAGGGAACACTGAAGCTTTCTTT	CASSFQRTGNTEAFF
TRBV13	TRBJ1-1	NA	NA	TGTGCCAGCAGCTCCGACTGGGACACTGAAGCTTTCTTT	CASSSDWDTEAFF
TRBV24-1	TRBJ2-7	TRBD1	once	TGTGCCACCAGTGATTGGGACAGTTCCGAGCAGTACTTC	CATSDWDSSEQYF
TRBV7-8	TRBJ2-5	NA	NA	TGTGCCAGCAGCCCACGAAGAGAGACCCAGTACTTC	CASSPRRETQYF
TRBV28	TRBJ2-1	NA	NA	TGTGCCAGTATTGATTTGGGTAAGGGCTCCGAGCAGTTCTTC	CASIDLGKGSEQFF
TRBV7-9	TRBJ1-1	NA	NA	TGTGCCAGCAGCCCTAACAAGCCTTTTACGGCTGAAGCTTTCTTT	CASSPNKPFTAEAFF
TRBV2	TRBJ1-2	NA	NA	TGTGCCAGCAGGGGGAGATACTATGGCTACACCTTC	CASRGRYYGYTF
TRBV5-1	TRBJ2-7	TRBD1	NA	TGCGCCAGCAGTTTTTATACCGGGACAGTCTCCTACGAGCAGTACTTC	CASSFYTGTVSYEQYF
TRBV19	TRBJ2-2	TRBD1	NA	TGTGCCAGTAGGTCCGGGACAGGGATTAACACCGGGGAGCTGTTTTTT	CASRSGTGINTGELFF
TRBV19	TRBJ1-4	NA	NA	TGTGCCAGTACCCTCCAGGGGCTCGGCGAAAAACTGTTTTTT	CASTLQGLGEKLFF
TRBV6-5	TRBJ1-1	NA	NA	TGTGCCAGCAGTTACTCTAGGGTTGATTACGGTGAAGCTTTCTTT	CASSYSRVDYGEAFF
TRBV27	TRBJ1-4	NA	NA	TGTGCCAGCAGACCCTCAAGGACCAGGGCTTTAACTAATGAAAAACTGTTTTTT	CASRPSRTRALTNEKLFF
TRBV19	TRBJ1-2	NA	NA	TGTGCCAGCACGAGACAGAACCTTAACTATGGCTACACCTTC	CASTRQNLNYGYTF
TRBV9	TRBJ2-1	TRBD2	NA	TGTGCCAGCAGCGTATTAGGACTAGCGGGATCCTACAATGAGCAGTTCTTC	CASSVLGLAGSYNEQFF
TRBV5-3	TRBJ1-5	NA	NA	TGTGCCAGAAGCTTGCGTGGGGATAATCAGCCCCAGCATTTT	CARSLRGDNQPQHF
TRBV6-6	TRBJ1-1	NA	NA	TGTGCCAGCAGCCTATTAATGAACACTGAAGCTTTCTTT	CASSLLMNTEAFF
TRBV4-3	TRBJ1-6	NA	NA	TGCGCCAGCAGCCGGCAAGGGAGCTCCTATAATTCACCCCTCCACTTT	CASSRQGSSYNSPLHF
TRBV4-1	TRBJ1-2	TRBD1	NA	TGCGCCAGCACCCCCTCGGGAGGGACAGGGGGGCGAGGCTACACCTTC	CASTPSGGTGGRGYTF